This T cell receptor (beta chain) is from a study of blood T cell repertoires in COVID-19. As processed by the authors: How many nucleated cells were present was estimated from reference gene primer amplification. Repertoires were generated with immunoSEQ multiplex PCR, while TCRdb's copy carries only in-frame clones and drops some. That table is the source of V, J and clone size, and D and trimming were worked out from the DNA. This table holds about 270,000 clones, 80% to 90% found once. In this sample, this clone turned up a few times. Material for sequencing was PBMCs or T cells enriched from blood (not recorded which). The clonotype was recovered from a woman in her thirties with acute COVID-19.

The CDR3 DNA reads as TGCAGCGTTGATCGGGGTGAAGGGACCGGGGAGCTGTTTTTT. Translation gives CSVDRGEGTGELFF. The chain is built from TRBV29-1 and TRBJ2-2; D is possibly TRBD2 (5 bases). Germline V CDR1 and CDR2: SQVTM, ANQGSEA. This CDR3 has 14 amino acids. The V end lost 3 bases, the J end lost 5 bases, and 13 bases lay between the germline ends.